Detailed here is one T cell receptor (beta chain). Its specificity is unknown. The CDR3 has 16 amino acids. V gave up 2 bases and J gave up 5 bases, with 16 bases separating them. CDR1 and CDR2 from the germline V gene are SGHRS and YFSETQ. This specimen belongs to a study of cytomegalovirus exposure and HLA in healthy donors. Primers: 60 Vbeta forward and 13 Jbeta reverse. The data were produced by immunoSEQ multiplex PCR, yet TCRdb's version contains in-frame clones alone and is incomplete. The sample yields roughly 55,000 clones, of which the top ten take up 9.5% to 11%. General study findings and limits: A missense DCLRE1C variant was associated with V- and J-gene trimming of TCR beta chains in a later analysis, and an independent cohort replicated the association. It was reported that the classifier diagnosed cytomegalovirus status with high specificity and sensitivity in both the original and validation cohorts.

The sample consisted of PBMCs. This receptor was taken from a woman between 50 and 59 years old in good health and CMV-seropositive. This chain joins TRBV5-1 and TRBJ2-2; perhaps TRBD2 as D (5 bases). DNA of the CDR3: TGCGCCAGCAGCTTACCAGGAGACCGGAGGACCGGGGAGCTGTTTTTT. Protein: CASSLPGDRRTGELFF.